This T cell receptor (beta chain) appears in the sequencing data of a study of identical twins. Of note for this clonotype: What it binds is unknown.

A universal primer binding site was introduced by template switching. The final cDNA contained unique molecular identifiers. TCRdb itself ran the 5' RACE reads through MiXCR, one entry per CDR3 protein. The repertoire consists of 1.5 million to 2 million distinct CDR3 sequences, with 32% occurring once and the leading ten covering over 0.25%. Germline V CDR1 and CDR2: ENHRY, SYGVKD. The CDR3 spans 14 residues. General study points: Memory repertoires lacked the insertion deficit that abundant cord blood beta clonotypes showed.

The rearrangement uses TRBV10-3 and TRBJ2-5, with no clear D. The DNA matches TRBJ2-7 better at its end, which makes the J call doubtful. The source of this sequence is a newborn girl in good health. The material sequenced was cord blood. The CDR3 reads CAISEPGRAPEQYF. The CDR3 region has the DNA TGTGCCATCAGTGAGCCCGGACGGGCGCCCGAGCAGTACTTC.